The rows below give T cell receptor beta chains drawn from one sample of a study of blood T cell repertoires in COVID-19. TCRdb's table, derived via immunoSEQ multiplex PCR, lists solely in-frame clones and lacks some. This table has about 430,000 clones, more than 70% appearing once. The sequencing sample was made of PBMCs or T cells enriched from blood (not recorded which). The origin of the receptors is a young woman who had been exposed to COVID-19. Each CDR3 is given with its conserved first and last residue. Rows may omit the clone size; those that give it use once, few, many or a size class.

TRBV5-6	TRBJ1-1	NA	CASSASDRGLRNTEAFF
TRBV18	TRBJ2-3	NA	CASSPTSDRLTDTQYF
TRBV28	TRBJ2-2	NA	CASGQFANTGELFF
TRBV29-1	TRBJ1-5	NA	CSVVLGGVGNQPQHF
TRBV4-3	TRBJ2-5	NA	CASSQGPTSGGGETQYF
TRBV14	TRBJ2-2	NA	CASSQEGGGDTGELFF
TRBV19	TRBJ2-7	NA	CASSSPGQGNYEQYF
TRBV5-4	TRBJ2-7	NA	CASRDYTGTAYEQYF
TRBV18	TRBJ1-1	NA	CASSDGTANTEAFF
TRBV4-2	TRBJ2-2	NA	CASSQDLREATGELFF
TRBV7-8	TRBJ1-5	few	CASSHGQVYSNQPQHF
TRBV15	TRBJ2-3	NA	CATSRDWASGTSSTDTQYF
TRBV18	TRBJ1-4	few	CASSRDTGEKLFF
TRBV19	TRBJ2-1	NA	CASSPNGGLNEQFF
TRBV11-3	TRBJ2-1	NA	CASSSGLAPYNEQFF
TRBV11-1	TRBJ2-7	NA	CASSTDRGLYEQYF
TRBV5-1	TRBJ2-5	NA	CASLVGGGPSGQETQYF
TRBV5-4	TRBJ1-5	NA	CASSPGQDNQPQHF
TRBV19	TRBJ1-1	NA	CASMRGPLEAFF
TRBV7-2	TRBJ2-1	NA	CASSPVAGGPNEQFF
TRBV19	TRBJ2-6	NA	CASSMPSGGGSSGANVLTF
TRBV11-2	TRBJ2-7	few	CASSFGLEQYF
TRBV24-1	TRBJ1-5	NA	CATSDTGQGGNQPQHF
TRBV28	TRBJ2-7	NA	CASSHSGGAYEQYF
TRBV5-6	TRBJ2-5	NA	CASSPDISETQYF
TRBV7-2	TRBJ2-1	NA	CASSPGQGLYREQFF
TRBV4-2	TRBJ2-7	NA	CASSQPEVDRDHEQYF
TRBV7-2	TRBJ1-4	NA	CASSLLSPAQGKLFF
TRBV19	TRBJ2-3	few	CASSMGRGGYTDTQYF
TRBV3-1/TRBV3-2	TRBJ2-1	NA	CASSLQQGAKQFF
TRBV5-1	TRBJ2-3	once	CASSLAVRSSDTQYF
TRBV6-5	TRBJ1-3	NA	CASSYDRAGNTIYF
TRBV27	TRBJ1-5	NA	CASRRTGTGVQPQHF
TRBV7-9	TRBJ2-5	NA	CASSSGGLGETQYF
TRBV10-3	TRBJ2-1	NA	CAISGGSYNEQFF
TRBV2	TRBJ2-2	NA	CASSDRVQGSSGELFF
TRBV7-2	TRBJ1-1	NA	CASSLVGGGQANTEAFF
TRBV11-3	TRBJ2-1	NA	CASSLVGGYNNEQFF
TRBV18	TRBJ1-1	NA	CASHTGIGDEAFF
TRBV7-2	TRBJ2-5	NA	CASSLVMETQYF
TRBV11-3	TRBJ2-6	NA	CASSLGTSGANVLTF
TRBV5-1	TRBJ1-1	NA	CASSLVGGVKTEAFF
TRBV7-9	TRBJ2-7	few	CASSLGTSGRSYEQYF
TRBV9	TRBJ1-6	NA	CASSVDPAGLNSPLHF
TRBV28	TRBJ2-7	few	CASSFGRQYF
TRBV28	TRBJ2-5	NA	CASSSGLAGETQYF
TRBV5-1	TRBJ2-1	NA	CASSLVGQVGNEQFF
TRBV18	TRBJ1-2	NA	CASSPGQGPSNYGYTF
TRBV24-1	TRBJ2-2	NA	CATSAVAGGLSGELFF
TRBV5-1	TRBJ2-7	NA	CASSFGEFGDEQYF
TRBV28	TRBJ1-2	NA	CASTPRGDSYGYTF
TRBV28	TRBJ1-1	NA	CASGTGAEAFF
TRBV7-2	TRBJ2-1	NA	CVPPGTSGNPEQFF
TRBV29-1	TRBJ2-7	NA	CSVERLAGAIYEQYF